These 7 T cell receptor beta chains came from one sample sequenced in a study of shared clonotypes between healthy human individuals. Sequencing was performed with immunoSEQ multiplex PCR; in TCRdb, only in-frame clones are kept and a portion is missing. Among roughly 2.2 million clones listed, roughly 93% were seen once. Sequenced sample: naive CD4+ T cells from PBMCs. This sample's subset: CD45RA+ positively selected. The receptors shown here come from a young man in good health. Some clones in this sample may be carry-over from other donors' samples.

The CDR3: CASSHLGADNTEAFF. DNA for the CDR3: TGCGCCAGCAGCCATCTTGGGGCAGATAACACTGAAGCTTTCTTT. The chain has TRBV5-1 and TRBJ1-1, with D possibly TRBD1 on 5 matching bases. V was cut by 4 bases and J by 2 bases, with 15 bases left in between. Germline V gene data show CDR1 as SGHRS and CDR2 as YFSETQ. CDR3 length: 15 amino acids. Full variable domain (remainder filled in from reference TRBV5-1 and TRBJ1-1): KAGVTQTPRYLIKTRGQQVTLSCSPISGHRSVSWYQQTPGQGLQFLFEYFSETQRNKGNFPGRFSGRQFSNSRSEMNVSTLELGDSALYLCASSHLGADNTEAFFGQGTRLTVV.

V is TRBV2 and J is TRBJ2-5, with D perhaps TRBD2 (5 bases). This CDR3 comprises 11 residues. Trimming removed 4 bases at V and 7 bases at J, with 7 bases between. The germline V gene has CDR1 SNHLY and CDR2 FYNNEI. The CDR3 DNA sequence: TGTGCCAGCAGTGTTGAGGGGACCCAGTACTTC. Protein product: CASSVEGTQYF.

The J gene is TRBJ2-3, the V gene TRBV28; a possible D gene is TRBD1 (6 bases). Trimming cost V 6 bases and J 2 bases, with 15 bases left between them. There are 15 residues in the CDR3. CDR1 and CDR2 from the germline V gene are MDHEN and SYDVKM. The CDR3 region has the DNA TGTGCCAGCAGGGACGGTGGACAGTACACAGATACGCAGTATTTT. This translates into CASRDGGQYTDTQYF.

V usage is TRBV2 and J usage is TRBJ2-1; tentative D call: TRBD1 (6 bases). Deletions cut 4 bases from V and 4 bases from J, with 8 bases between. The CDR3 has 13 amino acids. Germline-derived CDR1 and CDR2 are SNHLY and FYNNEI. CDR3 nucleotide sequence: TGTGCCAGCAGTGCAACAGGGTACAATGAGCAGTTCTTC. This sequence encodes CASSATGYNEQFF. Full variable domain (remainder filled in from reference TRBV2 and TRBJ2-1): EPEVTQTPSHQVTQMGQEVILRCVPISNHLYFYWYRQILGQKVEFLVSFYNNEISEKSEIFDDQFSVERPDGSNFTLKIRSTKLEDSAMYFCASSATGYNEQFFGPGTRLTVL.

This clone was detected only a few times. This chain links TRBV29-1 with TRBJ2-2; a possible D gene is TRBD1 (6 bases). The CDR3 runs to 14 residues. The germline V gene has CDR1 SQVTM and CDR2 ANQGSEA. V was trimmed by 2 bases and J by 3 bases, leaving 10 bases between them. The CDR3 spells CSVEWDKYTGELFF. The CDR3 DNA follows: TGCAGCGTTGAATGGGACAAGTACACCGGGGAGCTGTTTTTT.

CDR3 bases: TGTGCCAGCAGCACCTCCGGGACTAGCGGGAGGGCCTCAGCCAATGAGCAGTTCTTC. This gives the protein CASSTSGTSGRASANEQFF. The rearrangement uses TRBV7-7 and TRBJ2-1; 16 bases map to TRBD2. The germline CDR1 and CDR2 sequences are SSHAT and FNYEAQ (reference sequence). The CDR3 has 19 residues. V dropped 5 bases and J dropped 6; count of bases not matched to a gene: 13.

This clone appeared once. The CDR3 region has the DNA TGTGCCTGGAGTGTGACCTCCGGACCCCCCTACGAGCAGTACTTC. It specifies CAWSVTSGPPYEQYF. V and J are TRBV30 and TRBJ2-7; D is undetermined. With 0 bases removed from V and 2 bases from J, the gap between germline ends came to 14 bases. CDR3 length: 15 residues. In germline, CDR1 is GTSNPN, CDR2 SVGIG (reference sequence). The full variable domain, completed using reference TRBV30 and TRBJ2-7, is SQTIHQWPATLVQPVGSPLSLECTVEGTSNPNLYWYRQAAGRGLQLLFYSVGIGQISSEVPQNLSASRPQDRQFILSSKKLLLSDSGFYLCAWSVTSGPPYEQYFGPGTRLTVT.